A single T cell receptor beta chain is shown here with its context. Profiled with immunoSEQ multiplex PCR; TCRdb holds only in-frame clones, not every one. There are about 130,000 clones in the sample; more than 70% occur only once, and 12% lies in the top ten. V was cut by 3 bases and J by 2 bases, with 16 bases left in between. Germline CDR1 and CDR2: MNHEY and SVGAGI. This CDR3 comprises 16 residues. The data were obtained in a study of PD-1 blockade in mismatch repair-deficient tumors. The source is an adult with mismatch repair-deficient cancer. V and J are TRBV6-5 and TRBJ1-2; D uncertain. This specimen was peripheral blood, taken just under 74 weeks after starting pembrolizumab. CDR3 DNA sequence: TGTGCCAGCAGTTATTTTGGTCAGATGGGGAACTATGGCTACACCTTC. Translated: CASSYFGQMGNYGYTF.